Presented here are 22 T cell receptor beta chains from one specimen sequenced in a study of T-cell reconstitution after alpha-beta-depleted transplantation in children. This sample's TCRbeta library carried unique molecular identifier barcodes. MiXCR, run by TCRdb on the PCR reads, gives a single entry per CDR3 protein. Here the sample spans around 340,000 distinct CDR3 sequences, 10% to 15% being singletons. The sequences come from PBMCs, collected from the stem cell graft. All receptors derive from a human donor who donated a stem cell graft to a child with Fanconi anemia.

This sequence joins TRBV29-1 and TRBJ1-2; no clear D gene. Trimming shortened V by 2 bases and J by 2 bases, and 6 bases separated the two germline ends. The CDR3 length is 12 residues. CDR1 and CDR2 from the germline V gene are SQVTM and ANQGSEA. Here the CDR3 DNA reads TGCAGCGTTGAACCCTTGAACTATGGCTACACCTTC. This sequence encodes CSVEPLNYGYTF.

V gene TRBV4-2 combines with J gene TRBJ1-2; D perhaps matches TRBD1 (6 bases). The CDR3 is made up of 14 amino acids. Germline loops: CDR1 LGHNA, CDR2 YNFKEQ. V was trimmed by 5 bases and J by 2 bases, leaving 12 bases between them. The CDR3 bases are TGTGCCAGCAGCGCAACAGGGATGAACTATGGCTACACCTTC. Residues: CASSATGMNYGYTF.

The rearrangement uses TRBV6-5 and TRBJ1-1; no clear D. CDR1 MNHEY and CDR2 SVGAGI come from the germline V gene. The CDR3 runs 13 residues. The ends were cut back, 6 bases at V and 1 base at J, with 9 bases in the middle. CDR3 protein: CASRSVENTEAFF. The CDR3 bases are TGTGCCAGCAGGTCAGTAGAGAACACTGAAGCTTTCTTT.

This clonotype was observed a few times. The chain is built from TRBV20-1 and TRBJ1-1; D not certain. V was shortened by 1 base and J by 10 bases, with 22 bases between the two germline ends. The CDR3 length is 15 residues. Germline V lookup: CDR1 DFQATT, CDR2 SNEGSKA (reference sequence). The CDR3 here is CSARGVGTEVRGAFF. The CDR3 DNA sequence: TGCAGTGCTAGAGGGGTTGGAACTGAGGTCCGAGGAGCTTTCTTT.

V and J are TRBV7-8 and TRBJ2-3; D possibly corresponds to TRBD2 (6 bases). Trimming took 1 base from V and 4 from J, leaving 15 bases between them. The CDR3 covers 16 residues. CDR1 is SGHVS and CDR2 is FQNEAQ in the germline V gene. The CDR3 sequence is CASSLEYGGISDTQYF. The CDR3 nucleotides are TGTGCCAGCAGCTTAGAGTACGGGGGAATTTCAGATACGCAGTATTTT.

The rearrangement uses TRBV20-1 and TRBJ2-5; 8 bases are a match to TRBD1. CDR1 is DFQATT, CDR2 SNEGSKA, per germline (reference sequence). The junction had 6 bases not matched to a gene; V was cut back by 3 bases and J by 3 bases. The CDR3 runs 14 residues. The CDR3 region is CSASSGQGEETQYF. The CDR3 bases are TGCAGTGCTAGTTCCGGACAGGGAGAAGAGACCCAGTACTTC.

The chain couples TRBV30 to TRBJ2-5; D call uncertain. V lost 4 bases and J 4 bases, leaving 13 bases between the germline ends. Germline V gene data show CDR1 as GTSNPN and CDR2 as SVGIG (reference sequence). CDR3 size: 13 residues. The CDR3 reads CAWTYIGRETQYF. CDR3 DNA sequence: TGTGCCTGGACCTACATCGGTCGAGAGACCCAGTACTTC.

This clonotype was detected many times. The chain employs TRBV7-9 and TRBJ1-4; D not resolved. Trimming removed 5 bases at V and 0 bases at J, with 10 bases between. CDR3 length: 15 amino acids. The V gene's germline CDR1 is SEHNR and CDR2 FQNEAQ (reference sequence). The CDR3 nucleotides are TGTGCCAGCAGCGCCGATATTGCAACTAATGAAAAACTGTTTTTT. Encoded protein: CASSADIATNEKLFF.

This chain uses TRBV4-3 with TRBJ2-5; TRBD2 aligns across 9 bases. V trimming: 0 bases; J trimming: 3 bases; junction bases outside the gene matches: 8. The CDR3 covers 17 residues. The germline V gene has CDR1 LGHNA and CDR2 YSLEER. This chain's CDR3 is CASSQEGAGGSKETQYF. CDR3 sequence (DNA): TGCGCCAGCAGCCAAGAAGGAGCGGGGGGTTCAAAAGAGACCCAGTACTTC.

V gene TRBV20-1 combines with J gene TRBJ1-2; D may be TRBD1 (5 bases). Trimming removed 3 bases at V and 4 bases at J, with 15 bases between. Germline CDR1 reads DFQATT; CDR2 reads SNEGSKA (reference sequence). The CDR3 contains 14 residues. Here the CDR3 reads CSASGAGQGYGYTF. CDR3 in DNA: TGCAGTGCTAGTGGGGCAGGGCAGGGCTATGGCTACACCTTC.

The sample holds a few counts of this clonotype. The V call is TRBV5-1, the J call TRBJ2-2; TRBD2 is a possible D gene (6 bases). This CDR3 contains 13 residues. CDR1 and CDR2 (germline): SGHRS, YFSETQ. V dropped 7 bases and J dropped 1 base, with 8 bases sitting between them. The CDR3 DNA sequence: TGCGCCAGCCGGCGGGGGAACACCGGGGAGCTGTTTTTT. It encodes CASRRGNTGELFF.

V is TRBV12-3 or TRBV12-4 and J is TRBJ1-1; D is perhaps TRBD1 (5 bases). V gave up 7 bases and J gave up 2 bases, with 11 bases separating them. There are 13 residues in the CDR3. The chain's CDR3 is CASKKTVNTEAFF. CDR3 nucleotides: TGTGCCAGCAAAAAGACAGTTAACACTGAAGCTTTCTTT.

The sample holds many counts of this clonotype. The V call is TRBV20-1, the J call TRBJ2-3, with D possibly matching TRBD1 (5 bases). The V gene lost 5 bases and the J gene lost 2 bases, with 14 bases spanning the gap. The CDR3 totals 14 residues. Germline CDR1 and CDR2: DFQATT and SNEGSKA (reference sequence). CDR3 sequence (DNA): TGCAGTGCTGGGGCCCTATTGAACACAGATACGCAGTATTTT. It encodes CSAGALLNTDTQYF.

This clonotype has a handful of counts. This chain uses TRBV5-1 with TRBJ2-3; TRBD2 agrees at 8 bases. The CDR3 covers 19 residues. Per germline, CDR1 SGHRS and CDR2 YFSETQ. V was clipped by 4 bases and J by 0 bases; unmatched bases: 16. The CDR3 coding sequence is TGCGCCAGCAGCATCGTTGGGGGGCGCGGGGGGAGAAGCACAGATACGCAGTATTTT. Protein sequence: CASSIVGGRGGRSTDTQYF.

The chain couples TRBV19 to TRBJ1-5; 7 bases fit TRBD1. Germline V CDR1 and CDR2: LNHDA, SQIVND (reference sequence). CDR3 length equals 14 residues. V shed 6 bases and J 3 bases; nucleotides not matched to a gene: 5. CDR3 amino acids: CASSNTGDNQPQHF. CDR3 DNA: TGTGCCAGTAGCAATACAGGGGACAATCAGCCCCAGCATTTT.

This clonotype was counted a few times. This CDR3 is CASSLTSADTGELFF. The CDR3 coding sequence is TGCGCCAGCAGCTTGACGTCGGCAGACACCGGGGAGCTGTTTTTT. The chain combines TRBV5-1 with TRBJ2-2; no clear D. The CDR3 is 15 amino acids. Germline V gene data show CDR1 as SGHRS and CDR2 as YFSETQ. With 1 base removed from V and 3 bases from J, the gap between germline ends came to 10 bases.

V is TRBV7-2 and J is TRBJ2-3; D possibly corresponds to TRBD1 (6 bases). Trimming stripped 5 bases from V and 9 bases from J, with 18 bases between. Germline V gene lookup returns CDR1 SGHTA and CDR2 FQGNSA. The CDR3 runs to 14 residues. CDR3 nucleotides: TGTGCCAGCAGCACCCAGCCGACAGGTCGGACGCAGTATTTT. This encodes CASSTQPTGRTQYF.

The chain links TRBV10-3 to TRBJ1-5; D is ambiguous. Per the germline V gene, CDR1 is ENHRY and CDR2 is SYGVKD. The CDR3 spans 13 residues. V dropped 4 bases and J dropped 3 bases, with 7 bases sitting between them. The CDR3 nucleotides read TGTGCCATCAGTGGGGCAGACAATCAGCCCCAGCATTTT. Translated, it gives CAISGADNQPQHF.

The gene calls are TRBV20-1 and TRBJ2-3; TRBD2 is a possible D gene (6 bases). The V gene's germline CDR1 is DFQATT and CDR2 SNEGSKA (reference sequence). The CDR3 length is 14 residues. V was shortened by 0 bases and J by 1 base, with 8 bases between the two germline ends. The CDR3 spells CSAREASGTDTQYF. CDR3 bases: TGCAGTGCTAGAGAGGCTAGCGGCACAGATACGCAGTATTTT.

This clonotype was observed a few times. This sequence joins TRBV2 and TRBJ2-7; D is ambiguous. CDR1 and CDR2 from the germline V gene are SNHLY and FYNNEI. Deletions cut 6 bases from V and 0 bases from J, with 18 bases between. CDR3 length equals 16 residues. Written as DNA, the CDR3 is TGTGCCAGCAGGTTGTACAGCTCCCTAAGCTCCTACGAGCAGTACTTC. This codes for CASRLYSSLSSYEQYF.

On this clonotype: A much larger clone is a single base away; this may be a read error. The genes are TRBV27 and TRBJ1-1; tentatively, D is TRBD1 (5 bases). Germline lookup yields CDR1 MNHEY and CDR2 SMNVEV (reference sequence). The CDR3 spans 13 residues. The CDR3 DNA reads as TGTGCCAGCTCAGGGAATATGAACACTGGAGCTTTCTTT. Protein sequence: CASSGNMNTGAFF.

This clonotype has at least ten counts. The chain has TRBV4-2 and TRBJ1-1; tentative D call: TRBD1 (6 bases). Germline V gene lookup returns CDR1 LGHNA and CDR2 YNFKEQ. Trimming removed 3 bases at V and 1 base at J, with 9 bases between. The length of the CDR3 is 14 residues. CDR3 protein: CASSQGGRNTEAFF. DNA for the CDR3: TGTGCCAGCAGCCAGGGGGGCCGGAACACTGAAGCTTTCTTT.